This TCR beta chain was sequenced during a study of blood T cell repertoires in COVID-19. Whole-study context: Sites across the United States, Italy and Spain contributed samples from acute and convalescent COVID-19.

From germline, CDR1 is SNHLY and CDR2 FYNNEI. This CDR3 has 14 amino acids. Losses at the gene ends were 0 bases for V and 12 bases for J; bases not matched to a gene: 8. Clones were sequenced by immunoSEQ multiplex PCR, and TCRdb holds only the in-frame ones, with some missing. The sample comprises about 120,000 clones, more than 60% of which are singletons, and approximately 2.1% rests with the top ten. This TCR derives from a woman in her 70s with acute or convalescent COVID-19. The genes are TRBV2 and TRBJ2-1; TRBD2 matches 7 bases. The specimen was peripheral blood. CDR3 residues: CASSEAGTKGRQFF. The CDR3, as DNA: TGTGCCAGCAGTGAAGCAGGGACTAAAGGTCGGCAGTTCTTC.